This TCR beta chain was identified in a study of a mutant IDH1 vaccine in newly diagnosed glioma (dated by TCRdb to the early 2020s). For context, the study as a whole: Eight vaccinations were administered to patients in weeks 1, 3, 5, 7, 11, 15, 19 and 23, corresponding to visits V03 through V10. Peripheral blood samples were drawn at six visits, namely V03 (baseline), V05, V07, V10, V12 and V13. Prior to enrollment, patients had been given standard therapy consisting of radiotherapy alone, temozolomide alone, or radiochemotherapy with temozolomide, with the combination given to most patients. For exploratory analyses, fewer than 30 treated patients had longitudinal TCRB deep sequencing done wherever samples were available. Of the roughly 30 treated patients, around 62% were male and around 40% were female, and a mean age of roughly 37 years was recorded. Vaccination began 4-6 weeks after radiotherapy alone, or alongside temozolomide cycles in the chemotherapy-containing groups.

The time point label, read with the paper, signifies: week 5, during vaccination. A 20-mer mutant IDH1 peptide at 300 micrograms in Montanide made up each vaccine dose, which was injected subcutaneously together with topical imiquimod. All donors had newly diagnosed IDH1-mutant astrocytomas of WHO grade 3 or 4 that showed loss of nuclear ATRX. The samples were drawn from NOA16, a multicentre, single-arm, open-label phase I trial in Germany that tested a mutant IDH1 peptide vaccine in humans for the first time. Genomic DNA for TCRB sequencing was extracted from EDTA blood using the DNeasy Blood and Tissue Kit. The receptor library was made with the immunoSEQ multiplex PCR assay. Rearranged TCR beta chain sequences were amplified using the hsTCRB Kit according to the manufacturer's protocol. TCRB libraries were sequenced on an Illumina MiSeq. As for the original processing: The proprietary platform of the kit vendor was used for demultiplexing, trimming and gene mapping. The table comes from immuneACCESS by way of TCRdb, which keeps in-frame sequences with V and J called. Part of the clones is missing from these tables; in studies checked, under half for an unresolved V gene and the rest for unknown reasons. V and J calls and clone size are copied from that table; D and trimming were computed from the DNA. This sample comprises 35,000 to 45,000 clones, 90% to 95% of them detected only once. The leading ten clones occupy around 2.8% of the sample.

General findings and caveats noted by the study authors: Immune responses induced by the vaccine were seen in 90% to 95% of patients across multiple MHC alleles. Availability determined which PBMC samples were chosen for TCRB deep sequencing. Changes in the top peripheral T cell clonotypes picked up by TCRB sequencing did not appear to be linked to pseudoprogression. The authors noted that analyses of patient blood samples could not be reproduced because of sample limitations.

Details on this clone: Its antigen target is currently unknown. No base qualities exist here, and no much larger clone lies one base off it.

The source material was PBMCs, sampled from a glioma patient whose treatment included an IDH1 peptide vaccine. The receptor was derived from a man in his fifties with glioma.

CDR3 sequence: CASSVEAGDSYEQYF. DNA sequence: TGTGCCAGCAGCGTTGAGGCAGGGGACTCCTACGAGCAGTACTTC. The rearrangement combines TRBV11-3 with TRBJ2-7; the D gene is possibly TRBD1, with 6 bases matching. Relative to germline, V is 5 bases shorter and J is 0 bases shorter, with 14 bases between their ends. The CDR3 measures 15 amino acids from cysteine to phenylalanine. The entry retains the CDR3 DNA only, 45 bases that are in frame from base 1. CDR1 and CDR2 were assigned from the germline V gene as SGHNT and YENEEA. With all but the CDR3 taken from the reference TRBV11-3 and TRBJ2-7 genes, the full variable domain is: EAGVVQSPRYKIIEKKQPVAFWCNPISGHNTLYWYLQNLGQGPELLIRYENEEAVDDSQLPKDRFSAERLKGVDSTLKIQPAELGDSAVYLCASSVEAGDSYEQYFGPGTRLTVT.